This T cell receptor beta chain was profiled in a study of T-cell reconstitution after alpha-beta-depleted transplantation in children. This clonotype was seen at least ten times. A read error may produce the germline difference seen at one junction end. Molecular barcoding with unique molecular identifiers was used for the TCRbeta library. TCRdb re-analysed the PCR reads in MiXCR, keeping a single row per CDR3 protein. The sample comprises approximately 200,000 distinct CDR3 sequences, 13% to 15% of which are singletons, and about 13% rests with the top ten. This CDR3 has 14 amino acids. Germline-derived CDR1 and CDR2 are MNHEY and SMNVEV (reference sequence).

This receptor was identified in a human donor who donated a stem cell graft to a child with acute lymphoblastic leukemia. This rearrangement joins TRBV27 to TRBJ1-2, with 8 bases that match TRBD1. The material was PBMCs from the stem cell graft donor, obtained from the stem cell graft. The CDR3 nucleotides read TGTGCCAGCAGGCTCTCCGGGACAGGTTCGAAAGCCTTCTTC. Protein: CASRLSGTGSKAFF.